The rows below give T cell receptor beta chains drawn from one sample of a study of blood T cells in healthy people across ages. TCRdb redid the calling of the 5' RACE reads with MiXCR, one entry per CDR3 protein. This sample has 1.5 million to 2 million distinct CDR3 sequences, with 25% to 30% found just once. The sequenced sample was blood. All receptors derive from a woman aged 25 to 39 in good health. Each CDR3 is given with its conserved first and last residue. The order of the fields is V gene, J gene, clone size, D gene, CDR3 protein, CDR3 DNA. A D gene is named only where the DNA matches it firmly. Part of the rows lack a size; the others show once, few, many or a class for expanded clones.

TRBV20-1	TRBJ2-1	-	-	CSAIVGGVKQFF	TGCAGTGCTATTGTGGGCGGGGTCAAGCAGTTCTTC
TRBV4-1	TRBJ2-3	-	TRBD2	CASSQLTSGGPDTQYF	TGCGCCAGCAGCCAATTAACCAGCGGGGGGCCAGATACGCAGTATTTT
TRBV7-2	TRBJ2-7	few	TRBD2	CASSGGLAGEGGWYEQYF	TGTGCCAGCAGCGGGGGACTAGCGGGAGAGGGAGGCTGGTACGAGCAGTACTTC
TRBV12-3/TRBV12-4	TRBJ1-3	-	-	CASSLGLFSGNTIYF	TGTGCCAGCAGTTTAGGACTCTTCTCTGGAAACACCATATATTTT
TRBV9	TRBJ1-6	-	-	CASSPGRNNSPLHF	TGTGCCAGCAGCCCGGGACGGAATAATTCACCCCTCCACTTT
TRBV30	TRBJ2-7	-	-	CAWSRGYEQYF	TGTGCCTGGAGCAGGGGCTACGAGCAGTACTTC
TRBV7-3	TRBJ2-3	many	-	CASSSAVTDTQYF	TGTGCCAGCAGCTCAGCTGTCACAGATACGCAGTATTTT
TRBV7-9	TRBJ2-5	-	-	CASSKERVEETQYF	TGTGCCAGCAGCAAAGAGAGGGTTGAAGAGACCCAGTACTTC
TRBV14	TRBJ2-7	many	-	CASSHNSGDSYYEQYF	TGTGCCAGCAGCCATAACTCGGGGGACTCCTACTACGAGCAGTACTTC
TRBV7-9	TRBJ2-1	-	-	CASSLFPLAGEQFF	TGTGCCAGCAGCCTATTCCCACTCGCGGGTGAGCAGTTCTTC
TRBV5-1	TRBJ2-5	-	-	CASSPMTGGSETQYF	TGCGCCAGCAGCCCTATGACGGGGGGCTCTGAGACCCAGTACTTC
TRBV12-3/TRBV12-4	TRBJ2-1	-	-	CASSSGIPNEQFF	TGTGCCAGCAGTTCCGGGATTCCTAATGAGCAGTTCTTC
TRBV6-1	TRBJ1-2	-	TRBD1	CASSVTGYYGYTF	TGTGCCAGCAGTGTGACAGGGTACTATGGCTACACCTTC
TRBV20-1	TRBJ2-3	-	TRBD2	CSGSGGSSFVYTQYF	TGCAGTGGTAGCGGGGGGTCGTCTTTTGTATATACGCAGTATTTT
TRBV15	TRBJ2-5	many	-	CATSRDPGGMKTQYF	TGTGCCACCAGCAGAGATCCAGGGGGGATGAAGACCCAGTACTTC
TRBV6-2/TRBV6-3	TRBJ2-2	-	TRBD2	CASSKTSGSNTGELFF	TGTGCCAGCAGTAAGACTAGCGGCTCGAACACCGGGGAGCTGTTTTTT
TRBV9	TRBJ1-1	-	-	CASSVVGTTEAFF	TGTGCCAGCAGCGTAGTCGGGACCACTGAAGCTTTCTTT
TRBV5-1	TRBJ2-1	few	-	CASSESGARPDEQFF	TGCGCCAGCAGCGAGTCGGGGGCGCGTCCTGATGAGCAGTTCTTC
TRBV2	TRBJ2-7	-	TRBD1	CASSGTGGMYEQYF	TGTGCCAGCAGCGGGACAGGGGGCATGTACGAGCAGTACTTC
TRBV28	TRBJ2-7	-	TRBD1	CASSLGPGQGDEQYF	TGTGCCAGCAGTTTGGGACCGGGACAGGGCGACGAGCAGTACTTC
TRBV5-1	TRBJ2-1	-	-	CASSLGSVGNNEQFF	TGCGCCAGCAGCTTGGGTAGCGTGGGAAACAATGAGCAGTTCTTC
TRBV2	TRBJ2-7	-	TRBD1	CASSDGTGGPYEQYF	TGTGCCAGCAGTGATGGGACAGGGGGCCCCTACGAGCAGTACTTC
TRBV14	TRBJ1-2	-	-	CASSQGIGGGYTF	TGTGCCAGCAGCCAAGGTATAGGAGGCGGCTACACCTTC
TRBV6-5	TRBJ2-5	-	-	CASSYDHQETQYF	TGTGCCAGCAGTTACGACCACCAAGAGACCCAGTACTTC
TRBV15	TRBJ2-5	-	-	CATSRDRLGPSETQYF	TGTGCCACCAGCAGAGACCGACTAGGGCCGTCCGAGACCCAGTACTTC
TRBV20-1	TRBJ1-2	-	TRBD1	CSADRDYGYTF	TGCAGTGCTGACAGGGACTATGGCTACACCTTC
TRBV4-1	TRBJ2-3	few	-	CASSQTDSDTDTQYF	TGCGCCAGCAGCCAAACGGACAGCGACACAGATACGCAGTATTTT
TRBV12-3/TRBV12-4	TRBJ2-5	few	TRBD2	CASSSGLAGWGEQYF	TGTGCCAGCAGTTCAGGACTAGCGGGATGGGGTGAGCAGTACTTC
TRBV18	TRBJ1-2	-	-	CASSPGDPLHGYTF	TGTGCCAGCTCACCGGGAGACCCCCTACATGGCTACACCTTC
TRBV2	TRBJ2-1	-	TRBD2	CASSPDGLAGFEQFF	TGTGCCAGCTCCCCGGATGGGCTAGCGGGATTTGAGCAGTTCTTC
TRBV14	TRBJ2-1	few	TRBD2	CASSPLGLAGEGEQFF	TGTGCCAGCAGCCCCTTGGGACTAGCGGGAGAGGGTGAGCAGTTCTTC
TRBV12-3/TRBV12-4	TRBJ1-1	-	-	CASSHRAEAFF	TGTGCCAGCAGCCACAGGGCTGAAGCTTTCTTT
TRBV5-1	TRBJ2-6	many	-	CASSLDTVRRSGANVLTF	TGCGCCAGCAGCTTGGACACCGTAAGGCGCTCTGGGGCCAACGTCCTGACTTTC
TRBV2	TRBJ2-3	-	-	CASSELTSTDTQYF	TGTGCCAGCAGTGAACTTACAAGCACAGATACGCAGTATTTT
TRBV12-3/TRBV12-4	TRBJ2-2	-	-	CASSPGDTDGELFF	TGTGCCAGCAGTCCGGGGGACACTGACGGGGAGCTGTTTTTT
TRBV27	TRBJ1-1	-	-	CASSSQVNTEAFF	TGTGCCAGCAGTTCCCAGGTGAACACTGAAGCTTTCTTT
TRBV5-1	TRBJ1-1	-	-	CASSSDSYTEAFF	TGCGCCAGCAGCTCCGACAGTTACACTGAAGCTTTCTTT
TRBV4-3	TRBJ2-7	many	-	CASSQDRLSYEQYF	TGCGCCAGCAGCCAAGACAGGCTATCCTACGAGCAGTACTTC
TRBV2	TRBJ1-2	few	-	CASMQGNNGYTF	TGTGCCAGCATGCAGGGGAACAATGGCTACACCTTC